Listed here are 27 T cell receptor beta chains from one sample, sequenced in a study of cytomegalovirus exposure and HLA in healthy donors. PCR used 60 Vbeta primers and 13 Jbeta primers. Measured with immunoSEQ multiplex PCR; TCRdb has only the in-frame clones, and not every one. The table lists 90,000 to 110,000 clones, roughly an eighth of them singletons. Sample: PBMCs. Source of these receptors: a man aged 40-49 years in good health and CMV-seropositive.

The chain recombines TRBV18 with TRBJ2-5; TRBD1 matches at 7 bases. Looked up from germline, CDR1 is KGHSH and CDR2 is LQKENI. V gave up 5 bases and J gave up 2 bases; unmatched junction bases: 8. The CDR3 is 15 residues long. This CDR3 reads CASSSLTGDQETQYF. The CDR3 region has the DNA TGTGCCAGCTCATCGCTTACAGGGGATCAAGAGACCCAGTACTTC. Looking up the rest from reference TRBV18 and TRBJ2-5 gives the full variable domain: NAGVMQNPRHLVRRRGQEARLRCSPMKGHSHVYWYRQLPEEGLKFMVYLQKENIIDESGMPKERFSAEFPKEGPSILRIQQVVRGDSAAYFCASSSLTGDQETQYFGPGTRLLVL.

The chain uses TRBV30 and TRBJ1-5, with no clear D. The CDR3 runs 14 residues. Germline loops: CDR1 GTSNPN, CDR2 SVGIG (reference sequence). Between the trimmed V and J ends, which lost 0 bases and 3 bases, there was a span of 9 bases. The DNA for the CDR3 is TGTGCCTGGAGTGTCGCCAGGTACAATCAGCCCCAGCATTTT. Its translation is CAWSVARYNQPQHF.

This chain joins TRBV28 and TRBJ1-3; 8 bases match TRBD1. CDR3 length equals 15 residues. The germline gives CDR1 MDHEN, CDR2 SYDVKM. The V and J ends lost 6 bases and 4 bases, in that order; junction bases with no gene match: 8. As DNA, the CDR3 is TGTGCCAGCAGGGCCGACAGGGGTTACGGAAACACCATATATTTT. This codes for CASRADRGYGNTIYF.

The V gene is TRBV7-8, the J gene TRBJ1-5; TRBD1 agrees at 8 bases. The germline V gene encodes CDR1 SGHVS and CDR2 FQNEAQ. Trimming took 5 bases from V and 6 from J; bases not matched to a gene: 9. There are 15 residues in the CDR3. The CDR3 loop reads CASSIGQGAGQPQHF. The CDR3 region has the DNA TGTGCCAGCAGCATCGGACAGGGAGCTGGTCAGCCCCAGCATTTT.

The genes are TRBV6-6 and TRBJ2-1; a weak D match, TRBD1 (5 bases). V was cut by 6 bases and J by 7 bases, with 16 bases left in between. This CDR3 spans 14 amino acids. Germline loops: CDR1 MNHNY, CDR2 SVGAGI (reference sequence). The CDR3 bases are TGTGCCAGCAGGTACCAAGGGGAATTGAATGAGCAGTTCTTC. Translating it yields CASRYQGELNEQFF.

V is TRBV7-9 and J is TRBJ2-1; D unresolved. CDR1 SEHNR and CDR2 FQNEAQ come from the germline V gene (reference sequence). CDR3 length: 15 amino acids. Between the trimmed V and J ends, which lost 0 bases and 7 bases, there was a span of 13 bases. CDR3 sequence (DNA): TGTGCCAGCAGCTTAGCTTTGGTACTTGTTAATGAGCAGTTCTTC. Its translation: CASSLALVLVNEQFF. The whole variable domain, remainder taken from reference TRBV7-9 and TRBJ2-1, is DTGVSQNPRHKITKRGQNVTFRCDPISEHNRLYWYRQTLGQGPEFLTYFQNEAQLEKSRLLSDRFSAERPKGSFSTLEIQRTEQGDSAMYLCASSLALVLVNEQFFGPGTRLTVL.

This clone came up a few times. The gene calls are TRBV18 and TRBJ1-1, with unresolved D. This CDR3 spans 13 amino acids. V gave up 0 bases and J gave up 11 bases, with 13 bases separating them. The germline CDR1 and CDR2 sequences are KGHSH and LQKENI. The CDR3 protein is CASSPPAGLVAFF. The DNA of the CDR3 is TGTGCCAGCTCACCACCGGCAGGACTGGTGGCTTTCTTT.

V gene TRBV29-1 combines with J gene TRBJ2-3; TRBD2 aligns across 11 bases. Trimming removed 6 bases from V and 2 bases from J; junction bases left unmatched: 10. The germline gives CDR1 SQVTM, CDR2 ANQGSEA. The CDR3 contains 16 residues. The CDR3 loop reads CSVAHTSGRFTDTQYF. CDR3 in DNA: TGCAGCGTCGCCCACACTAGCGGGAGATTCACAGATACGCAGTATTTT.

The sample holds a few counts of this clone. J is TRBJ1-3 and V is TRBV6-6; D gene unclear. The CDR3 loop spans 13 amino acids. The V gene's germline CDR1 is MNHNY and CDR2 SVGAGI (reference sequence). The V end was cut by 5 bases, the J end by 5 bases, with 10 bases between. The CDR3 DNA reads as TGTGCCAGCAGTACTATACCAAGAAACACCATATATTTT. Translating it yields CASSTIPRNTIYF.

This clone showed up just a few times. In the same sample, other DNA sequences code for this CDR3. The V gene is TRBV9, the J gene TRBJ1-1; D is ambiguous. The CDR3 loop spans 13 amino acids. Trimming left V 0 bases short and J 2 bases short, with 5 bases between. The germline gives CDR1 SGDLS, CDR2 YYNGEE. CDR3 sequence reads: CASSVGSNTEAFF. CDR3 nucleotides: TGTGCCAGCAGCGTAGGGAGTAACACTGAAGCTTTCTTT.

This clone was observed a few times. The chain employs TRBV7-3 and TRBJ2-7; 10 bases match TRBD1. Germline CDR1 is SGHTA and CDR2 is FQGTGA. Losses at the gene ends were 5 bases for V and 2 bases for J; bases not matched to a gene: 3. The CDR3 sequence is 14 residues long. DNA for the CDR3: TGTGCCAGCAGCCGCGGACAGGGGGCCTACGAGCAGTACTTC. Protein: CASSRGQGAYEQYF.

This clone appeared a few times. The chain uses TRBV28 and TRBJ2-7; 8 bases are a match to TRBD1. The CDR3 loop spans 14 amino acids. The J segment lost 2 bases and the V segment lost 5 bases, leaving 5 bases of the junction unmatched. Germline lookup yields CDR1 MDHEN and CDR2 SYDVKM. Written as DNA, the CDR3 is TGTGCCAGCAGTAAGGGACAGGCCCCCTACGAGCAGTACTTC. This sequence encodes CASSKGQAPYEQYF.

As DNA, the CDR3 is TGTGCCAGCAGCTTAGACTCAATTGCCAACACTGAAGCTTTCTTT. This sequence encodes CASSLDSIANTEAFF. The V gene is TRBV7-2, the J gene TRBJ1-1; D is undetermined. V lost 1 base and J lost 2, with 11 bases in between. Germline V lookup: CDR1 SGHTA, CDR2 FQGNSA. The CDR3 has 15 residues.

This CDR3 is CATSSGTGGFQPQHF. CDR3 bases: TGTGCCACCTCCTCCGGGACAGGGGGCTTCCAGCCCCAGCATTTT. The V gene is TRBV2, the J gene TRBJ1-5, with 12 bases identical to TRBD1. The CDR3 extends over 15 amino acids. Germline V gives CDR1 SNHLY, CDR2 FYNNEI. V lost 10 bases and J lost 7; bases outside the gene matches: 11. The full variable domain, its missing parts supplied by reference TRBV2 and TRBJ1-5, is EPEVTQTPSHQVTQMGQEVILRCVPISNHLYFYWYRQILGQKVEFLVSFYNNEISEKSEIFDDQFSVERPDGSNFTLKIRSTKLEDSAMYFCATSSGTGGFQPQHFGDGTRLSIL.

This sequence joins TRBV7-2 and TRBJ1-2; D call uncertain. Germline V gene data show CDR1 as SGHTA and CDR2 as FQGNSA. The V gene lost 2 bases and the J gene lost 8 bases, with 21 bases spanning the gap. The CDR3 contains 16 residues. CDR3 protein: CASSLTPPDSKGGYTF. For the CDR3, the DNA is TGTGCCAGCAGCTTAACACCTCCGGACTCCAAGGGCGGCTACACCTTC.

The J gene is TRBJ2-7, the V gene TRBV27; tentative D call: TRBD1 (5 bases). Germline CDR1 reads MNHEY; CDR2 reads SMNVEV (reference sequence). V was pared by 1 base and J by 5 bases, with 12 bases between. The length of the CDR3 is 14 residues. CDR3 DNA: TGTGCCAGCAGTTTATATGGCCCAGGGAACGAGCAGTACTTC. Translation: CASSLYGPGNEQYF.

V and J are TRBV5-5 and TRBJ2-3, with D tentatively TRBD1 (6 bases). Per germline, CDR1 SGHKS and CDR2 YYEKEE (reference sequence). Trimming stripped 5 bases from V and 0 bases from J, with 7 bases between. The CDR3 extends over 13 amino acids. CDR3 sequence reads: CASRQGSTDTQYF. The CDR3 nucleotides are TGTGCCAGCAGACAGGGAAGCACAGATACGCAGTATTTT.

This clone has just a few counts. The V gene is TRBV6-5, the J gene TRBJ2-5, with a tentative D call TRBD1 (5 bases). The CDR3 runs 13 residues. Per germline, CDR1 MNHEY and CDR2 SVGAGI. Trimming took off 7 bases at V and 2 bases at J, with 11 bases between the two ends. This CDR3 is CASTNRRQETQYF. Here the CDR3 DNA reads TGTGCCAGCACTAACAGGAGACAAGAGACCCAGTACTTC.

Here the CDR3 DNA reads TGTGCCAGCAGCTTTAACAATGAGCAGTTCTTC. Translated, it gives CASSFNNEQFF. The rearrangement uses TRBV5-4 and TRBJ2-1; D remains ambiguous. V shed 2 bases and J shed 5 bases, with 2 bases lying between them. Germline V gene sequence: CDR1 SGHNT, CDR2 YYREEE (reference sequence). This CDR3 is built from 11 residues.

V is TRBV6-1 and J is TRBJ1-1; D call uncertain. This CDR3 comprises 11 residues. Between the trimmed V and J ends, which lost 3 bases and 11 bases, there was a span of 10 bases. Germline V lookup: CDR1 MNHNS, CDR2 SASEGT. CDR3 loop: CASSEGVFAFF. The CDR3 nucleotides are TGTGCCAGCAGTGAGGGAGTTTTCGCTTTCTTT.

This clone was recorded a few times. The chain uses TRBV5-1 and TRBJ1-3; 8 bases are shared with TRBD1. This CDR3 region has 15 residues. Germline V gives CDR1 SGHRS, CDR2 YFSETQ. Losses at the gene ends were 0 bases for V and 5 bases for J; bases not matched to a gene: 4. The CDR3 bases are TGCGCCAGCAGCTTGGAACAGGGGGGCAGAAACACCATATATTTT. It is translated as CASSLEQGGRNTIYF.

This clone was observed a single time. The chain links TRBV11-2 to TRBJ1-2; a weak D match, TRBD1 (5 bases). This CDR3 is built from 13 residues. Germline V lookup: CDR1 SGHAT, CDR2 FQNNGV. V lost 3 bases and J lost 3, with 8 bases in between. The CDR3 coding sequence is TGTGCCAGCAGCTTGGTACAGGACTATGGCTACACCTTC. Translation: CASSLVQDYGYTF.

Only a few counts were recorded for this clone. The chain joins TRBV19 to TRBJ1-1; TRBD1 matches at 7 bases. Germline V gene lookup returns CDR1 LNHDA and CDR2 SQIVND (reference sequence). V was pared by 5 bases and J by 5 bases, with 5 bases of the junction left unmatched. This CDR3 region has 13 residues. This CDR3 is CASSYRGETEAFF. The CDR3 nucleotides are TGTGCCAGTAGTTACAGGGGTGAGACTGAAGCTTTCTTT.

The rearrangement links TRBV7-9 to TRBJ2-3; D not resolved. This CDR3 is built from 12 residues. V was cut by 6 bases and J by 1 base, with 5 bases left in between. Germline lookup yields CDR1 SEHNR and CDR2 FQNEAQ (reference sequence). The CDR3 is CASRIGTDTQYF. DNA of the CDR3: TGTGCCAGCAGAATAGGCACAGATACGCAGTATTTT. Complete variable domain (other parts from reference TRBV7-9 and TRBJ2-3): DTGVSQNPRHKITKRGQNVTFRCDPISEHNRLYWYRQTLGQGPEFLTYFQNEAQLEKSRLLSDRFSAERPKGSFSTLEIQRTEQGDSAMYLCASRIGTDTQYFGPGTRLTVL.

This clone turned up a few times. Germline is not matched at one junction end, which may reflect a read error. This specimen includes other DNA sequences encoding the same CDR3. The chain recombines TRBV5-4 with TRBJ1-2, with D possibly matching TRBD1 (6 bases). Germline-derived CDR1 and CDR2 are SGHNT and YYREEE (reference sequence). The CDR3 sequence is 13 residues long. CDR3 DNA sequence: TGTGCCAGCAGCCCGTGGGGGCTCTATGGTTACACCTTC. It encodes CASSPWGLYGYTF.

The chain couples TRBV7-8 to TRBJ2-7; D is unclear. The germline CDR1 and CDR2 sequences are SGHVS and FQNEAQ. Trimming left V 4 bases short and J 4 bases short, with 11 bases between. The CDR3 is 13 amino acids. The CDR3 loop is CASSSPRNYEQYF. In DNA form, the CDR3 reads TGTGCCAGCAGCTCCCCGAGGAATTACGAGCAGTACTTC.

The CDR3 coding sequence is TGTGCCAGCAGCGTGGACAGGGCGTATGGAGGCGAGCAGTACTTC. Its protein is CASSVDRAYGGEQYF. This chain connects TRBV5-6 to TRBJ2-5, with TRBD1 matching over 8 bases. The end of the DNA fits TRBJ2-7 better, so the J call may be wrong. The length of the CDR3 is 15 residues. The V gene's germline CDR1 is SGHDT and CDR2 YYEEEE.